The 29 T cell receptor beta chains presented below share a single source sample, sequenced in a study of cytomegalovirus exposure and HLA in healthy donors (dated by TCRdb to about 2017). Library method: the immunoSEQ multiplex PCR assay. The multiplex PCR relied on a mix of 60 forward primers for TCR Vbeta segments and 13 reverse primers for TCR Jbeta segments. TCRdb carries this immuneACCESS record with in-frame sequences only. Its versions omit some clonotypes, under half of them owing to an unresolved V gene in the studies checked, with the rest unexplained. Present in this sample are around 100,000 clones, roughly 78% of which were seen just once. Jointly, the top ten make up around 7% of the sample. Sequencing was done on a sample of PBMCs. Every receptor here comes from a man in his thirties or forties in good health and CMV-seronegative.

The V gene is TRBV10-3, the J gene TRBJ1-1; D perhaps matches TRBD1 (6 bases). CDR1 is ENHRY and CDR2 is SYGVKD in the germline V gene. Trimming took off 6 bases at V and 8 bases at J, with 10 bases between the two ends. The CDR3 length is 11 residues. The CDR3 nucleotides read TGTGCCATCAGAAGGGACAAAGAAGCTTTCTTT. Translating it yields CAIRRDKEAFF.

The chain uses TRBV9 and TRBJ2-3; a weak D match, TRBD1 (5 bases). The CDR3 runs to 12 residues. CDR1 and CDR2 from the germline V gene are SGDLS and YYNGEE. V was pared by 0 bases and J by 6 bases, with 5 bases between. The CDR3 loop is CASSVDRDTQYF. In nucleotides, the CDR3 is TGTGCCAGCAGCGTAGACAGGGATACGCAGTATTTT. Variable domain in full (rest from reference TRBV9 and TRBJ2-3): DSGVTQTPKHLITATGQRVTLRCSPRSGDLSVYWYQQSLDQGLQFLIQYYNGEERAKGNILERFSAQQFPDLHSELNLSSLELGDSALYFCASSVDRDTQYFGPGTRLTVL.

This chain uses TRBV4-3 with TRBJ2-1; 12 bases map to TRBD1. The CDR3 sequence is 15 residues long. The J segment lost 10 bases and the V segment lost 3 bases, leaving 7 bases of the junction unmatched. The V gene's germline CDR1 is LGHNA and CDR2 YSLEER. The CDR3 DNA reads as TGCGCCAGCAGCCAGGGACAGGGGGCGAGCGGGGAGCAGTTCTTC. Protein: CASSQGQGASGEQFF.

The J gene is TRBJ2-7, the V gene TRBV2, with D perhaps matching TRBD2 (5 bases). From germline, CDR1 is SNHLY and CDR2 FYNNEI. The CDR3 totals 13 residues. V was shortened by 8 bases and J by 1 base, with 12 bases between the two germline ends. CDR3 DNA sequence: TGTGCCAGCGTAGAGGGCAGATCCTACGAGCAGTACTTC. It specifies CASVEGRSYEQYF.

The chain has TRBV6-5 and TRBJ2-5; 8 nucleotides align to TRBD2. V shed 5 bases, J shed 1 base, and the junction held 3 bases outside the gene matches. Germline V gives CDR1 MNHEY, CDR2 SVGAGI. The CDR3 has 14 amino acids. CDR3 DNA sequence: TGTGCCAGCAGTGTGGCGGGGGGCCAAGAGACCCAGTACTTC. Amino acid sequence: CASSVAGGQETQYF.

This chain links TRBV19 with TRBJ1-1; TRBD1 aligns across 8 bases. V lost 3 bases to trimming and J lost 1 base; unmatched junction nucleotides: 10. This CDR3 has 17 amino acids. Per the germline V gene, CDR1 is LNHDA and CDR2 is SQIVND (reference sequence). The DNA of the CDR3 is TGTGCCAGTAGTATCCCAGGGGGCGTTAGGGGGAACACTGAAGCTTTCTTT. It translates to CASSIPGGVRGNTEAFF.

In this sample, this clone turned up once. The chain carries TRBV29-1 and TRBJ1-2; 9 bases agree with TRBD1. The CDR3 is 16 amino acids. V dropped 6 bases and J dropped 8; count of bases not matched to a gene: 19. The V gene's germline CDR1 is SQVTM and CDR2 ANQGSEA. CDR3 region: CSVLPGQGWRGGGYTF. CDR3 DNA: TGCAGCGTCCTCCCGGGACAGGGTTGGCGTGGGGGGGGCTACACCTTC.

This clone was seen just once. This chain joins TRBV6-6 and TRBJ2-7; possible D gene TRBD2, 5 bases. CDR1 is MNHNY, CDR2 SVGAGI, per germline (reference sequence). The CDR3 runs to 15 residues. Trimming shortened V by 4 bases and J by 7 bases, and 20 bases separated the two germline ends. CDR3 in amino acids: CASSSTTAPAGEQYF. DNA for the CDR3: TGTGCCAGCAGTTCGACGACGGCCCCCGCGGGTGAGCAGTACTTC.

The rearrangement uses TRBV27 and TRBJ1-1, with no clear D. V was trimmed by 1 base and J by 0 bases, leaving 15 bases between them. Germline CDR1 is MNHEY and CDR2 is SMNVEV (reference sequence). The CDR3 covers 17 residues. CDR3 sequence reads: CASSLFRLDGMNTEAFF. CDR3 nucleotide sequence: TGTGCCAGCAGTTTATTTCGTTTGGACGGGATGAACACTGAAGCTTTCTTT.

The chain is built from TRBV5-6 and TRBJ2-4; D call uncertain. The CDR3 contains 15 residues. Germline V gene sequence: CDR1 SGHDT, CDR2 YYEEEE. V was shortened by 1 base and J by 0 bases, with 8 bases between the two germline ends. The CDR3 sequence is CASSLLQVAKNIQYF. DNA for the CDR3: TGTGCCAGCAGCTTGCTCCAGGTAGCCAAAAACATTCAGTACTTC.

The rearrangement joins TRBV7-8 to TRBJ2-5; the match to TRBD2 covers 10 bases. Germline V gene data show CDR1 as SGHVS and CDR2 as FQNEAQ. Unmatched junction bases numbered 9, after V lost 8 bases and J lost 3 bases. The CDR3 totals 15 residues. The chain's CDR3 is CASALGGLAEETQYF. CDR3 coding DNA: TGTGCCAGCGCTCTAGGTGGACTAGCGGAAGAGACCCAGTACTTC.

Here the CDR3 DNA reads TGTGCCAGCAGCCAAGTGGGCAGGACAAGCTCCTACGAGCAGTACTTC. Protein sequence: CASSQVGRTSSYEQYF. V and J are TRBV4-2 and TRBJ2-7; D may be TRBD1 (5 bases). CDR1 is LGHNA, CDR2 YNFKEQ, per germline. Trimming left V 1 base short and J 0 bases short, with 13 bases between. The CDR3 spans 16 residues.

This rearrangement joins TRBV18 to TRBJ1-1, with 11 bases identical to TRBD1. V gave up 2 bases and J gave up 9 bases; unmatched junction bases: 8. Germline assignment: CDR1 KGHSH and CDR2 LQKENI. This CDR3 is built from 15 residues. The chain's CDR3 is CASSPNPGQGGQAFF. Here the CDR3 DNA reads TGTGCCAGCTCACCAAACCCGGGACAGGGGGGACAAGCTTTCTTT.

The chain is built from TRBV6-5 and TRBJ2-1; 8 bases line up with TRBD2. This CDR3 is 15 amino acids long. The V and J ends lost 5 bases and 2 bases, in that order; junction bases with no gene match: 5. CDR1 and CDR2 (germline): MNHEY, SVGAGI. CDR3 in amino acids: CASSPTGGPYNEQFF. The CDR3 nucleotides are TGTGCCAGCAGTCCAACGGGGGGGCCCTACAATGAGCAGTTCTTC.

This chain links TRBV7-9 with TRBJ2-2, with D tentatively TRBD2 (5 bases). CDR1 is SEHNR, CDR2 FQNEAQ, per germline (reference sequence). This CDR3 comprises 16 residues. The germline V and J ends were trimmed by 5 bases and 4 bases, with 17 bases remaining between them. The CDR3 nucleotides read TGTGCCAGCAGCCCCTGGGATCGAGGGAGCACCGGGGAGCTGTTTTTT. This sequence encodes CASSPWDRGSTGELFF.

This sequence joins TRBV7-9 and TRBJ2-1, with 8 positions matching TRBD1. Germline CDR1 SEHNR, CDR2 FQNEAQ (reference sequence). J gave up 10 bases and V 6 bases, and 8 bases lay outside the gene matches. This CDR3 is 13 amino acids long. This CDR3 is CASRAAGGDEQFF. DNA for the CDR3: TGTGCCAGCAGGGCGGCAGGGGGCGACGAGCAGTTCTTC.

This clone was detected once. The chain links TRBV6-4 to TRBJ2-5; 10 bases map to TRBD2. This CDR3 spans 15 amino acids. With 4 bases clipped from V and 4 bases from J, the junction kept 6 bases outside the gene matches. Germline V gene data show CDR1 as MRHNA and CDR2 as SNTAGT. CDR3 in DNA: TGTGCCAGCAGTGGGCAGCGGGAGGGCCGAGAGACCCAGTACTTC. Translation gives CASSGQREGRETQYF.

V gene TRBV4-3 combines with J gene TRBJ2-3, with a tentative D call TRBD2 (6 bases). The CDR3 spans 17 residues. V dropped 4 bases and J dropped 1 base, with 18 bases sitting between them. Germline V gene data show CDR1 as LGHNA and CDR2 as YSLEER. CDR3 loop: CASSLSGGGTGTDTQYF. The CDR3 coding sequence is TGCGCCAGCAGCCTTTCCGGTGGGGGGACCGGCACAGATACGCAGTATTTT.

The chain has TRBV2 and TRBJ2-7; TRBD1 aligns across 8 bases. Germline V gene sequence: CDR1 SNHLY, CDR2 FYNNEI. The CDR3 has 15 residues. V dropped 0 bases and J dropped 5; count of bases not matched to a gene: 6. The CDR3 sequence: CASSEAGTGGDEQYF. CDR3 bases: TGTGCCAGCAGTGAAGCTGGAACAGGGGGAGACGAGCAGTACTTC.

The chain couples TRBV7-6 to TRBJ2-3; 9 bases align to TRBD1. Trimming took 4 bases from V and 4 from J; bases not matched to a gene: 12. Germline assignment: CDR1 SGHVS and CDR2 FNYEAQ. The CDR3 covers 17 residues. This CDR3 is CASSSLTGGANSDTQYF. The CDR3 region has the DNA TGTGCCAGCAGCTCCCTAACAGGGGGCGCAAATTCAGATACGCAGTATTTT.

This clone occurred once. The CDR3 reads CASSSGQGPTEAFF. CDR3 sequence (DNA): TGTGCCAGCAGCTCCGGACAGGGCCCGACTGAAGCTTTCTTT. The rearrangement joins TRBV7-9 to TRBJ1-1; TRBD1 matches 8 bases. Germline values: CDR1 SEHNR, CDR2 FQNEAQ (reference sequence). This CDR3 is 14 amino acids long. The V segment lost 4 bases and the J segment 5 bases; nucleotides outside the gene matches: 6.

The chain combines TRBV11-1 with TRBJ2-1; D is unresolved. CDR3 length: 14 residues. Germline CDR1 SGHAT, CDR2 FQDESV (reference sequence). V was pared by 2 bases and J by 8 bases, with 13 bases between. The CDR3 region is CASSLRLPRDEQFF. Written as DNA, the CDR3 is TGTGCCAGCAGCTTAAGACTTCCCCGCGATGAGCAGTTCTTC.

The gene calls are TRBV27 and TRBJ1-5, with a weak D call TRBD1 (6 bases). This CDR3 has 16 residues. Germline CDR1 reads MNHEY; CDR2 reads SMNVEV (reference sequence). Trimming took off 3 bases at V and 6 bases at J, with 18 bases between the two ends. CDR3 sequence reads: CASSFFPFRGGQPQHF. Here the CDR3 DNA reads TGTGCCAGCAGTTTTTTTCCTTTCAGGGGTGGTCAGCCCCAGCATTTT.

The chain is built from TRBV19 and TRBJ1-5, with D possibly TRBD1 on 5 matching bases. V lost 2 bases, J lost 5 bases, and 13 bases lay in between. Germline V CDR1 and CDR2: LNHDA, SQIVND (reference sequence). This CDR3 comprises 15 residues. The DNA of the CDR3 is TGTGCCAGTAGTATACCAATGGGGGGTTATCAGCCCCAGCATTTT. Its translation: CASSIPMGGYQPQHF.

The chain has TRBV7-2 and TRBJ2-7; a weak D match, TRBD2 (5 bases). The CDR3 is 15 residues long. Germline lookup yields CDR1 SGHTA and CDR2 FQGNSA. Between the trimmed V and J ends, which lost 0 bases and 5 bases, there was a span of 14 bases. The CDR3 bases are TGTGCCAGCAGCTTAGCGCGACTAAGAAACAACGAGCAGTACTTC. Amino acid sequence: CASSLARLRNNEQYF.

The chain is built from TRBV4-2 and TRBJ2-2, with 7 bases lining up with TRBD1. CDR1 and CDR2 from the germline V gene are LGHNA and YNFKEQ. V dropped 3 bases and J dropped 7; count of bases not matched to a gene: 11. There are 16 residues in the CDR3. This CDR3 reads CASSQVQGQVDGELFF. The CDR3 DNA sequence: TGTGCCAGCAGCCAGGTACAGGGGCAGGTGGACGGGGAGCTGTTTTTT.

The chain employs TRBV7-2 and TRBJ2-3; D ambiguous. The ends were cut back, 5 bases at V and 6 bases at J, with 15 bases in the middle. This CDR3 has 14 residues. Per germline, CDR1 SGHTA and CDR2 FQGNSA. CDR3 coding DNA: TGTGCCAGCAGCCGCGACTTAACGGCGGATACGCAGTATTTT. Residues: CASSRDLTADTQYF.

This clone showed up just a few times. CDR3 sequence: CASSSRGSSYEQYF. The CDR3, as DNA: TGTGCCAGCAGTAGCCGGGGAAGCTCCTACGAGCAGTACTTC. The V gene is TRBV2, the J gene TRBJ2-7, with D perhaps matching TRBD2 (5 bases). Trimming shortened V by 5 bases and J by 0 bases, and 11 bases separated the two germline ends. Per the germline V gene, CDR1 is SNHLY and CDR2 is FYNNEI. The CDR3 length is 14 residues.

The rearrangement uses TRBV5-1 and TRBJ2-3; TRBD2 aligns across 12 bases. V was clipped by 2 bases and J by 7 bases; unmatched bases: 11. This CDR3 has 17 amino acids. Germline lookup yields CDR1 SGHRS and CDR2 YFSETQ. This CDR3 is CASSFGTLAGGLNTQYF. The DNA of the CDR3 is TGCGCCAGCAGCTTTGGCACCCTAGCGGGGGGGCTAAATACGCAGTATTTT.